The clone carrying this TCR beta chain was picked up many times. The target antigen is unknown. Described time point: healthy volunteer bleed at 6 weeks. Unfractionated whole blood served as the source for total RNA extraction. J gave up 7 bases and V 5 bases, and 4 bases lay outside the gene matches. This CDR3 comprises 15 residues. The germline V gene has CDR1 SNHLY and CDR2 FYNNEI. This sample was included in a study of human T cells and chemical hapten exposure. During construction of the library, unique molecular identifiers were attached to individual cDNA molecules for quantitative, reproducible TCR counting. Per the study methods: TCRs per sample had a median of approximately 98,000 and ranged from about 23,224 to 700,000. TCRdb reprocessed the RACE reads via MiXCR and lists one record per CDR3 protein. The V and J calls, along with clone size, are taken from TCRdb and not from the paper's own processing. This sample has approximately 79,000 distinct CDR3 sequences, with about 8.6% found just once.

Study-wide points: TCRs above 1 in 1000 frequency stayed constant with DPC sensitization.

The clonotype comes from a male donor in good health. Some clones in this sample may be carry-over from other donors' samples. Sequencing was carried out using whole blood. V usage is TRBV2 and J usage is TRBJ1-6, with 11 nucleotides matching TRBD1. The CDR3 DNA reads as TGTGCCAGCAGTCCGGACAGGGGGCACAATTCACCCCTCCACTTT. Protein product: CASSPDRGHNSPLHF.